The clone carrying this T cell receptor (beta chain) was detected only a few times. The protocol was immunoSEQ multiplex PCR, while the TCRdb copy is restricted to in-frame clones and leaves out a portion. In the table there are roughly 83,000 clones, roughly 78% of which are singletons. The sample belongs to a study of control samples from healthy donors and cancer patients. This CDR3 comprises 14 residues. V was cut by 5 bases and J by 6 bases, with 16 bases left in between. Germline CDR1 reads LGHDT; CDR2 reads YNNKEL (reference sequence). The sequenced sample was blood. V gene TRBV3-1 (or the pseudogene TRBV3-2) combines with J gene TRBJ1-1; D gene ambiguous. The sequence was collected from a woman aged 55-69 years in good health. Here the CDR3 reads CASSEGGRAAEAFF. CDR3 coding DNA: TGTGCCAGCAGCGAAGGAGGGAGGGCGGCTGAAGCTTTCTTT.